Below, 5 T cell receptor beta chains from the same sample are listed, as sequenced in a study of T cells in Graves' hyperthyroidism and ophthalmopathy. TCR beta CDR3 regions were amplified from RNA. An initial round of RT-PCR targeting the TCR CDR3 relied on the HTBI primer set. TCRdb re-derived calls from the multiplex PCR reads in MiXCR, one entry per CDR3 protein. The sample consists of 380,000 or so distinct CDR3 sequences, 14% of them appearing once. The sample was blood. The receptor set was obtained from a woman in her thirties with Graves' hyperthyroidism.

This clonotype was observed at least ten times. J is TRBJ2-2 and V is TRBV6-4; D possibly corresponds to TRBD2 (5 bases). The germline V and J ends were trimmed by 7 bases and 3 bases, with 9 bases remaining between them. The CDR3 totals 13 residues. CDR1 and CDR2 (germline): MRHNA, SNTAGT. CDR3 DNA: TGTGCCAGCAAGGGAGAGGACACCGGGGAGCTGTTTTTT. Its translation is CASKGEDTGELFF.

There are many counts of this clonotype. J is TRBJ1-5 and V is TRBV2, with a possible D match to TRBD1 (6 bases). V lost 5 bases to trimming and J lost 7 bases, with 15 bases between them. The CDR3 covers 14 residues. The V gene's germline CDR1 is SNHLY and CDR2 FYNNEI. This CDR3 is CASSTSRTVQPQHF. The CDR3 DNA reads TGTGCCAGCAGTACTAGCCGGACAGTCCAGCCCCAGCATTTT.

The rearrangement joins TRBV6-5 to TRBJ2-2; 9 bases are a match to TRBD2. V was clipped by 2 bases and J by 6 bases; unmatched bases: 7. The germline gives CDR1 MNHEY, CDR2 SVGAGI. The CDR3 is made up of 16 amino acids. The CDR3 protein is CASSYRASGIAGELFF. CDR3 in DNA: TGTGCCAGCAGTTACAGGGCTAGCGGGATTGCCGGGGAGCTGTTTTTT.

Here the CDR3 DNA reads TGTGCCAGCAGCCAAGGGTCCGACCGGGAAAAACTGTTTTTT. This translates into CASSQGSDREKLFF. The chain couples TRBV4-2 to TRBJ1-4; no firm D call. This CDR3 contains 14 residues. Looked up from germline, CDR1 is LGHNA and CDR2 is YNFKEQ. Trimming took off 1 base at V and 8 bases at J, with 11 bases between the two ends.

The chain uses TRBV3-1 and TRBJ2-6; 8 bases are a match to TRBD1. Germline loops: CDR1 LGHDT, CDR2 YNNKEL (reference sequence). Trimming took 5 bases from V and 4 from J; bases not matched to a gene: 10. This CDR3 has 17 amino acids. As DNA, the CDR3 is TGTGCCAGCAGCACCCGGGGCAGGGGGCGAGGGGCCAACGTCCTGACTTTC. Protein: CASSTRGRGRGANVLTF.